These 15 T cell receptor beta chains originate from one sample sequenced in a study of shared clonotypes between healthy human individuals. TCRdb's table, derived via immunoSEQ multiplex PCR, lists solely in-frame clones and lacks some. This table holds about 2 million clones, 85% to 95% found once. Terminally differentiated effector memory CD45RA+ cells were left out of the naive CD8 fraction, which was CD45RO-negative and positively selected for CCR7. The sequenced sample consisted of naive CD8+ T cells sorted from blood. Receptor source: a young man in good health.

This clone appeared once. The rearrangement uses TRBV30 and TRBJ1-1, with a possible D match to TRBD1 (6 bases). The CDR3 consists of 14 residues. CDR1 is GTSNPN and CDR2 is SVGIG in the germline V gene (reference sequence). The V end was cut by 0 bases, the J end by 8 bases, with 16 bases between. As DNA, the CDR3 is TGTGCCTGGAGTGTAACGGGGGCTCCCGGAGAAGCTTTCTTT. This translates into CAWSVTGAPGEAFF. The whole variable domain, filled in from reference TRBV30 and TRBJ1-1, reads SQTIHQWPATLVQPVGSPLSLECTVEGTSNPNLYWYRQAAGRGLQLLFYSVGIGQISSEVPQNLSASRPQDRQFILSSKKLLLSDSGFYLCAWSVTGAPGEAFFGQGTRLTVV.

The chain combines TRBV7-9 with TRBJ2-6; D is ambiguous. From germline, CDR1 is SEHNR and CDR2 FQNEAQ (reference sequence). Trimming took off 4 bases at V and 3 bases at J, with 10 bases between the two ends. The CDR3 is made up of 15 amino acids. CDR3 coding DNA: TGTGCCAGCAGCTCGTGGCCAATTGGGGCCAACGTCCTGACTTTC. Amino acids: CASSSWPIGANVLTF.

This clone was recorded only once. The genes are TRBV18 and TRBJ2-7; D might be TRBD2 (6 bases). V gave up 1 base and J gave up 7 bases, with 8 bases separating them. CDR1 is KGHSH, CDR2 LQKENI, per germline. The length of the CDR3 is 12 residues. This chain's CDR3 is CASSPRGGEQYF. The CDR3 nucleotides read TGTGCCAGCTCACCACGTGGGGGGGAGCAGTACTTC.

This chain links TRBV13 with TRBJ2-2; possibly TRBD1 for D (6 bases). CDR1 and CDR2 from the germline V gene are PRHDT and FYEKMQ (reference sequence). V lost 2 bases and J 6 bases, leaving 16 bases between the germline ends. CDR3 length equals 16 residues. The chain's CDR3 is CASSLFSGDPPGELFF. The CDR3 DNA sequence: TGTGCCAGCAGCTTATTTTCAGGGGACCCCCCCGGGGAGCTGTTTTTT.

DNA of the CDR3: TGTGCCATCAGTGAAACTAGCGGATTCTACGAGCAGTACTTC. As protein: CAISETSGFYEQYF. The V call is TRBV10-3, the J call TRBJ2-7; 8 nucleotides agree with TRBD2. V shed 3 bases, J shed 3 bases, and the junction held 4 bases outside the gene matches. CDR3 size: 14 residues. Germline CDR1 is ENHRY and CDR2 is SYGVKD.

The CDR3 DNA follows: TGCGCCAGCTCTCCGGCTCGGCATACGCAGTATTTT. It encodes CASSPARHTQYF. The V gene is TRBV5-1, the J gene TRBJ2-3, with D unresolved. Germline V gene data show CDR1 as SGHRS and CDR2 as YFSETQ. CDR3 length equals 12 residues. The V end lost 7 bases, the J end lost 7 bases, and 13 bases lay between the germline ends.

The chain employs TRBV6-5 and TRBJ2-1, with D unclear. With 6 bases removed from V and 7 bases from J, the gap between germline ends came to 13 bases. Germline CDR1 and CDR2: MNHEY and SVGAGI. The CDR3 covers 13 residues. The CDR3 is CASRPGGWNEQFF. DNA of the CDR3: TGTGCCAGCAGGCCGGGCGGATGGAATGAGCAGTTCTTC.

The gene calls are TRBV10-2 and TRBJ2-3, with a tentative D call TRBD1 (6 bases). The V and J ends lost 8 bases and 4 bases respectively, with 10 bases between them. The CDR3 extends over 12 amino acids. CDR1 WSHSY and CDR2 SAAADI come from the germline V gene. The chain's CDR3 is CASGQMADTQYF. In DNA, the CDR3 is TGCGCCAGCGGACAGATGGCAGATACGCAGTATTTT.

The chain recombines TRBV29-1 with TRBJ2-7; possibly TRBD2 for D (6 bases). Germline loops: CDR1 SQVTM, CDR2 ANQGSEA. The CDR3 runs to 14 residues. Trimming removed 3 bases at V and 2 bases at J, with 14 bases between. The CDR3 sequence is CSVEGYGSPYEQYF. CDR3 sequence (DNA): TGCAGCGTTGAGGGTTACGGGAGTCCCTACGAGCAGTACTTC.

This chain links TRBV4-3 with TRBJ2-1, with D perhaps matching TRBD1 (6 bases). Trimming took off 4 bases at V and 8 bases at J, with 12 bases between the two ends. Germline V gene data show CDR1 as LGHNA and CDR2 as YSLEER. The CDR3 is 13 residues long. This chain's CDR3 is CASSPIQGYEQFF. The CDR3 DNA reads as TGCGCCAGCAGCCCGATACAGGGATATGAGCAGTTCTTC.

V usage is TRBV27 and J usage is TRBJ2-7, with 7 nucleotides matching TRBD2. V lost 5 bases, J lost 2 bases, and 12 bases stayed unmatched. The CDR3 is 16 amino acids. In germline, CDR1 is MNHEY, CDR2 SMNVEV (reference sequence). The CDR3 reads CASSLGGAGFPYEQYF. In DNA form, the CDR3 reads TGTGCCAGCAGTCTAGGTGGAGCGGGGTTTCCCTACGAGCAGTACTTC.

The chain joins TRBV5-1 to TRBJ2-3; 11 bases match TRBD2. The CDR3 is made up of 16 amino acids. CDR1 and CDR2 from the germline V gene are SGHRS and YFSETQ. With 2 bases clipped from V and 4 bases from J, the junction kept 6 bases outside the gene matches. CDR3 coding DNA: TGCGCCAGCAGCTTTACTAGCGGGAGTCGAGCAGATACGCAGTATTTT. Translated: CASSFTSGSRADTQYF.

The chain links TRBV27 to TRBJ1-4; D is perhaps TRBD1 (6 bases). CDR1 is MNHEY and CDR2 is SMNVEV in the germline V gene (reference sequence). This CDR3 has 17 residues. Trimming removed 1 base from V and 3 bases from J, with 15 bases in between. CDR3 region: CASSLFFGTNANEKLFF. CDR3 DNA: TGTGCCAGCAGTTTATTCTTCGGGACAAATGCTAATGAAAAACTGTTTTTT.

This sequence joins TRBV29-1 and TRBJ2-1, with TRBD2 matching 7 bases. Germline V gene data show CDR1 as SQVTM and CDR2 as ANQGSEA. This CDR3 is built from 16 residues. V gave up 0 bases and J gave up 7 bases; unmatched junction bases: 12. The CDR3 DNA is TGCAGCGTTGAAGATGGGAGGACGTCGGGGGGTAATGAGCAGTTCTTC. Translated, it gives CSVEDGRTSGGNEQFF.

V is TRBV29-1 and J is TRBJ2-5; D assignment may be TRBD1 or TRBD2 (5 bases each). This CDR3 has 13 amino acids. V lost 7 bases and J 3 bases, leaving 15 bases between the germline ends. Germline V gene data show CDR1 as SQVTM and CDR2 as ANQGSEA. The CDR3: CSASPGTEETQYF. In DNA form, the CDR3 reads TGCAGCGCCTCCCCCGGGACGGAAGAGACCCAGTACTTC.